These 29 T cell receptor beta chains were all obtained from the same sample, sequenced in a study of cytomegalovirus exposure and HLA in healthy donors. This PCR relied on a set of 60 Vbeta primers and 13 Jbeta primers. Assay used: immunoSEQ multiplex PCR; TCRdb lists only in-frame clones, some missing. Seen here are about 180,000 clones, 84% observed once, and the top ten hold around 1.2%. Sequencing was done on a sample of PBMCs. These receptors originate from a girl aged 2 to 10 in good health and CMV-seropositive.

The V call is TRBV9, the J call TRBJ1-1; D is perhaps TRBD1 (5 bases). The germline V gene encodes CDR1 SGDLS and CDR2 YYNGEE. The CDR3 is 15 residues long. The V and J ends lost 4 bases and 6 bases respectively, with 19 bases between them. The CDR3 sequence: CASSSSGRGWAEAFF. For the CDR3, the DNA is TGTGCCAGCAGCTCAAGTGGTAGGGGCTGGGCTGAAGCTTTCTTT.

V usage is TRBV29-1 and J usage is TRBJ2-7, with a tentative D call TRBD1 (6 bases). The CDR3 runs to 15 residues. Germline loops: CDR1 SQVTM, CDR2 ANQGSEA. The V end was cut by 0 bases, the J end by 2 bases, with 14 bases between. The CDR3 loop reads CSVEEGRGSAYEQYF. CDR3 in DNA: TGCAGCGTTGAAGAGGGCAGGGGAAGCGCCTACGAGCAGTACTTC.

This clone appeared once. The chain has TRBV5-4 and TRBJ2-7; 7 bases agree with TRBD2. V lost 1 base, J lost 4 bases, and 5 bases stayed unmatched. There are 14 residues in the CDR3. Germline CDR1 reads SGHNT; CDR2 reads YYREEE (reference sequence). CDR3 DNA: TGTGCCAGCAGCTTGAAGGGAGGGGTTTACGAGCAGTACTTC. Residues: CASSLKGGVYEQYF.

This clone was observed a few times. This chain connects TRBV27 to TRBJ1-1, with unresolved D. The ends were cut back, 2 bases at V and 3 bases at J, with 16 bases in the middle. The germline gives CDR1 MNHEY, CDR2 SMNVEV (reference sequence). This CDR3 spans 16 amino acids. Here the CDR3 DNA reads TGTGCCAGCAGTTTAGGAGGACGGCTGCGGGACACTGAAGCTTTCTTT. Translating gives CASSLGGRLRDTEAFF.

The DNA of the CDR3 is TGTGCTAGTGGTCAAAGTAGCGGACCCTACAATGAGCAGTTCTTC. It encodes CASGQSSGPYNEQFF. The chain has TRBV12-5 and TRBJ2-1, with D tentatively TRBD2 (6 bases). There are 15 residues in the CDR3. Germline values: CDR1 LGHNT, CDR2 FRNRAP. V was trimmed by 5 bases and J by 2 bases, leaving 13 bases between them.

This sequence joins TRBV30 and TRBJ1-5; TRBD1 is a possible D gene (5 bases). Trimming cost V 5 bases and J 2 bases, with 10 bases left between them. The CDR3 is made up of 13 amino acids. CDR1 GTSNPN and CDR2 SVGIG come from the germline V gene (reference sequence). This CDR3 is CAWGGLGNQPQHF. The CDR3 DNA follows: TGTGCCTGGGGGGGGTTAGGCAATCAGCCCCAGCATTTT.

The chain combines TRBV27 with TRBJ2-7; 10 bases match TRBD2. This CDR3 has 14 residues. Germline lookup yields CDR1 MNHEY and CDR2 SMNVEV (reference sequence). The V gene end was trimmed by 5 bases and the J gene end by 4 bases; junction bases not matched to a gene: 5. CDR3 loop: CASSPSGGIYEQYF. Here the CDR3 DNA reads TGTGCCAGCAGTCCTAGCGGGGGAATTTACGAGCAGTACTTC.

This clone was seen just once. The chain couples TRBV13 to TRBJ2-7; 11 bases line up with TRBD1. J was trimmed by 6 bases and V by 4 bases; bases with no gene match: 5. The germline CDR1 and CDR2 sequences are PRHDT and FYEKMQ (reference sequence). CDR3 length: 14 residues. This chain's CDR3 is CASSSGTGGFEQYF. In DNA form, the CDR3 reads TGTGCCAGCAGCTCCGGGACAGGGGGATTCGAGCAGTACTTC.

V is TRBV7-9 and J is TRBJ1-2, with D tentatively TRBD1 (5 bases). The length of the CDR3 is 15 residues. The germline V and J ends were trimmed by 2 bases and 7 bases, with 17 bases remaining between them. Per the germline V gene, CDR1 is SEHNR and CDR2 is FQNEAQ (reference sequence). CDR3 nucleotide sequence: TGTGCCAGCAGCTTACCCCTGCAGGGCGGGGGTGGCTACACCTTC. Encoded protein: CASSLPLQGGGGYTF.

The chain joins TRBV11-3 to TRBJ1-1, with 8 positions matching TRBD1. Trimming cost V 2 bases and J 4 bases; bases outside gene matches: 9. Germline V lookup: CDR1 SGHNT, CDR2 YENEEA. CDR3 length: 16 amino acids. CDR3 protein: CASSLRTGSRRTEAFF. Written as DNA, the CDR3 is TGTGCCAGCAGCTTAAGGACAGGGTCCCGCCGCACTGAAGCTTTCTTT. Full variable domain (rest looked up from reference TRBV11-3 and TRBJ1-1): EAGVVQSPRYKIIEKKQPVAFWCNPISGHNTLYWYLQNLGQGPELLIRYENEEAVDDSQLPKDRFSAERLKGVDSTLKIQPAELGDSAVYLCASSLRTGSRRTEAFFGQGTRLTVV.

The chain combines TRBV15 with TRBJ2-5, with 10 bases that match TRBD2. The CDR3 runs to 19 residues. Germline CDR1 reads LNHNV; CDR2 reads YYDKDF (reference sequence). Losses at the gene ends were 0 bases for V and 2 bases for J; bases not matched to a gene: 12. CDR3 sequence: CATSRDTVRLAGVQETQYF. Written as DNA, the CDR3 is TGTGCCACCAGCAGAGATACTGTGAGGCTAGCGGGAGTGCAAGAGACCCAGTACTTC.

The V and J genes are TRBV19 and TRBJ1-3; the match to TRBD1 covers 7 bases. The CDR3 consists of 17 residues. Germline loops: CDR1 LNHDA, CDR2 SQIVND (reference sequence). J was trimmed by 1 base and V by 2 bases; bases with no gene match: 8. The DNA for the CDR3 is TGTGCCAGTAGTATATCTCAGGGGGAACTTTCTGGAAACACCATATATTTT. This gives the protein CASSISQGELSGNTIYF. Variable domain in full (rest from reference TRBV19 and TRBJ1-3): DGGITQSPKYLFRKEGQNVTLSCEQNLNHDAMYWYRQDPGQGLRLIYYSQIVNDFQKGDIAEGYSVSREKKESFPLTVTSAQKNPTAFYLCASSISQGELSGNTIYFGEGSWLTVV.

The rearrangement uses TRBV2 and TRBJ2-5; 10 bases match TRBD2. Matching the DNA end better, TRBJ2-7 makes the J call doubtful. The CDR3 has 14 amino acids. Germline V gene lookup returns CDR1 SNHLY and CDR2 FYNNEI. DNA of the CDR3: TGTGCCAGCAGTGACGGAGCGGGAGGGATCGAGCAGTACTTC. This encodes CASSDGAGGIEQYF.

The chain couples TRBV25-1 to TRBJ2-3; TRBD2 might be the D (6 bases). CDR1 and CDR2 from the germline V gene are MGHDK and SYGVNS. This CDR3 spans 15 amino acids. V was shortened by 5 bases and J by 7 bases, with 19 bases between the two germline ends. The DNA of the CDR3 is TGTGCCAGCAGTCCCAAAGCGGGTCTTCTCTATACGCAGTATTTT. As protein: CASSPKAGLLYTQYF.

In its sample, this clone was seen once. The chain combines TRBV9 with TRBJ2-5, with D possibly being TRBD2 (5 bases). Germline loops: CDR1 SGDLS, CDR2 YYNGEE. CDR3 size: 13 residues. With 5 bases removed from V and 1 base from J, the gap between germline ends came to 9 bases. The CDR3 sequence is CASSSGIQETQYF. The CDR3, as DNA: TGTGCCAGCAGTTCCGGGATCCAAGAGACCCAGTACTTC.

V is TRBV28 and J is TRBJ1-2, with D perhaps TRBD1 (6 bases). Germline CDR1 and CDR2: MDHEN and SYDVKM. The CDR3 totals 16 residues. Between the trimmed V and J ends, which lost 2 bases and 4 bases, there was a span of 17 bases. CDR3 loop: CASSLPTLQGSYGYTF. The CDR3 coding sequence is TGTGCCAGCAGTTTACCGACCTTACAGGGAAGCTATGGCTACACCTTC.

The CDR3 DNA follows: TGTGCCAGTAGTGACGTGGGAGGGCCGGATACGCAGTATTTT. Its protein product is CASSDVGGPDTQYF. This chain uses TRBV19 with TRBJ2-3, with 7 positions matching TRBD2. V lost 5 bases, J lost 6 bases, and 8 bases stayed unmatched. Germline values: CDR1 LNHDA, CDR2 SQIVND (reference sequence). The CDR3 is 14 amino acids.

This chain joins TRBV10-2 and TRBJ2-1; perhaps TRBD1 as D (5 bases). The V end was cut by 4 bases, the J end by 3 bases, with 13 bases between. This CDR3 comprises 15 residues. Germline V gene sequence: CDR1 WSHSY, CDR2 SAAADI. The CDR3 region is CASSGPRTLYNEQFF. In nucleotides, the CDR3 is TGCGCCAGCAGTGGGCCTAGGACACTCTACAATGAGCAGTTCTTC.

The gene calls are TRBV2 and TRBJ2-5; no firm D call. V lost 11 bases to trimming and J lost 0 bases, with 7 bases between them. This CDR3 is 11 amino acids long. The germline V gene has CDR1 SNHLY and CDR2 FYNNEI. CDR3 nucleotides: TGTGCCTCGAGGTACCAAGAGACCCAGTACTTC. Encoded protein: CASRYQETQYF.

DNA of the CDR3: TGTGCCAGCAATATCGGGTGGGACACTGAAGCTTTCTTT. This encodes CASNIGWDTEAFF. This rearrangement joins TRBV6-6 to TRBJ1-1; D uncertain. This CDR3 region has 13 residues. Germline V gives CDR1 MNHNY, CDR2 SVGAGI (reference sequence). The V gene lost 7 bases and the J gene lost 3 bases, with 12 bases spanning the gap.

The CDR3 protein is CASSLVPPGTASTDTQYF. In DNA, the CDR3 is TGTGCCAGCAGCTTGGTACCCCCTGGGACAGCTAGCACAGATACGCAGTATTTT. The chain uses TRBV5-5 and TRBJ2-3; 7 positions match TRBD1. This CDR3 region has 18 residues. Trimming removed 0 bases from V and 0 bases from J; junction bases left unmatched: 10. CDR1 and CDR2 (germline): SGHKS, YYEKEE (reference sequence).

The CDR3 here is CASSEVSGGNQPQHF. In nucleotides, the CDR3 is TGTGCCAGCAGTGAAGTGTCAGGGGGCAATCAGCCCCAGCATTTT. The chain is built from TRBV2 and TRBJ1-5; D is possibly TRBD1 (6 bases). In germline, CDR1 is SNHLY, CDR2 FYNNEI. The CDR3 length is 15 residues. V was trimmed by 1 base and J by 2 bases, leaving 9 bases between them. The whole variable domain, remainder taken from reference TRBV2 and TRBJ1-5, is EPEVTQTPSHQVTQMGQEVILRCVPISNHLYFYWYRQILGQKVEFLVSFYNNEISEKSEIFDDQFSVERPDGSNFTLKIRSTKLEDSAMYFCASSEVSGGNQPQHFGDGTRLSIL.

This rearrangement joins TRBV5-6 to TRBJ1-2, with TRBD1 matching 7 bases. CDR1 and CDR2 from the germline V gene are SGHDT and YYEEEE. The J segment lost 4 bases and the V segment lost 3 bases, leaving 3 bases of the junction unmatched. The CDR3 length is 13 residues. For the CDR3, the DNA is TGTGCCAGCAGCTCGAGGGGGCTCTATGGCTACACCTTC. Its translation is CASSSRGLYGYTF. Full variable domain (rest looked up from reference TRBV5-6 and TRBJ1-2): DAGVTQSPTHLIKTRGQQVTLRCSPKSGHDTVSWYQQALGQGPQFIFQYYEEEERQRGNFPDRFSGHQFPNYSSELNVNALLLGDSALYLCASSSRGLYGYTFGSGTRLTVV.

This chain joins TRBV28 and TRBJ2-7; a weak D match, TRBD1 (5 bases). The CDR3 totals 11 residues. Deletions cut 7 bases from V and 7 bases from J, with 11 bases between. Germline CDR1 and CDR2: MDHEN and SYDVKM. The CDR3 sequence is CASTERQEQYF. The CDR3 bases are TGTGCCAGCACCGAAAGACAGGAGCAGTACTTC. Complete variable domain (other parts from reference TRBV28 and TRBJ2-7): DVKVTQSSRYLVKRTGEKVFLECVQDMDHENMFWYRQDPGLGLRLIYFSYDVKMKEKGDIPEGYSVSREKKERFSLILESASTNQTSMYLCASTERQEQYFGPGTRLTVT.

The rearrangement links TRBV19 to TRBJ2-1; D is possibly TRBD1 (5 bases). In germline, CDR1 is LNHDA, CDR2 SQIVND (reference sequence). The V end lost 4 bases, the J end lost 0 bases, and 13 bases lay between the germline ends. CDR3 length: 16 amino acids. The CDR3, as DNA: TGTGCCAGTAGTACATCCAGGGTATCCTCCTACAATGAGCAGTTCTTC. Translation: CASSTSRVSSYNEQFF.

The chain joins TRBV5-4 to TRBJ2-1; 11 bases are a match to TRBD1. Germline-derived CDR1 and CDR2 are SGHNT and YYREEE (reference sequence). The CDR3 has 15 residues. Trimming removed 3 bases from V and 3 bases from J; junction bases left unmatched: 2. Here the CDR3 reads CASSWDRGDYNEQFF. CDR3 coding DNA: TGTGCCAGCAGCTGGGACAGGGGGGACTACAATGAGCAGTTCTTC.

This rearrangement joins TRBV30 to TRBJ2-5; 12 bases match TRBD2. This CDR3 comprises 14 residues. The germline V gene has CDR1 GTSNPN and CDR2 SVGIG (reference sequence). V lost 1 base, J lost 5 bases, and 2 bases stayed unmatched. The CDR3 DNA follows: TGTGCCTGGAGTGAACTAGCGGGAGGTGAGACCCAGTACTTC. This gives the protein CAWSELAGGETQYF.

The J gene is TRBJ2-2, the V gene TRBV9, with 8 nucleotides matching TRBD2. CDR3 size: 14 residues. The germline V gene encodes CDR1 SGDLS and CDR2 YYNGEE. The J segment lost 5 bases and the V segment lost 0 bases, leaving 0 bases of the junction unmatched. The CDR3 here is CASSVAGGTGELFF. The CDR3 bases are TGTGCCAGCAGCGTAGCGGGAGGGACCGGGGAGCTGTTTTTT.

The chain links TRBV2 to TRBJ1-3, with D unresolved. V lost 6 bases, J lost 8 bases, and 14 bases lay in between. CDR3 length: 13 residues. Germline values: CDR1 SNHLY, CDR2 FYNNEI. In DNA, the CDR3 is TGTGCCAGCAGGGGCGGGGTTTTGGACACCATATATTTT. It encodes CASRGGVLDTIYF.